The text below deals with one T cell receptor beta chain. The target antigen is unknown. This sample is drawn from a study of cytomegalovirus exposure and HLA in healthy donors. Findings of the study overall: A cluster of highly shared sequence variants was likely a sequencing artifact. Later analysis placed DRB1 highest and HLA-C lowest in TCR association rates, which differed by HLA locus.

PCR primers comprised 60 Vbeta and 13 Jbeta primers. TCRdb's table, derived via immunoSEQ multiplex PCR, lists solely in-frame clones and lacks some. The repertoire consists of 95,000 to 150,000 clones, with roughly four fifths occurring once and the leading ten covering roughly 3.1%. The CDR3 covers 18 residues. Germline trimming cut 7 bases from V and 2 bases from J; bases unmatched to any gene: 17. Germline loops: CDR1 SGHDT, CDR2 YYEEEE. The receptor was derived from a woman aged 30 to 39 in good health and CMV-seropositive. This chain connects TRBV5-6 to TRBJ2-2, with 7 bases identical to TRBD1. Sequencing was performed on PBMCs. In DNA, the CDR3 is TGTGCCAGCTGCCTAACTATCTACAGGGGCGCTAACACCGGGGAGCTGTTTTTT. This gives the protein CASCLTIYRGANTGELFF.